These T cell receptor beta chains were read from a single sample in a study of T-cell reconstitution after alpha-beta-depleted transplantation in children. TCRdb ran MiXCR on the PCR reads and lists one entry per CDR3 protein. The sample carries about 690,000 distinct CDR3 sequences, 16% recorded once. The specimen was PBMCs from the stem cell graft donor, collected from the stem cell graft. The receptors stem from a human donor who donated a stem cell graft to a child with acute myeloid leukemia. Each CDR3 is given without its conserved first and last residue.

>TRBV7-2|11
ASSLDPGGGAF
>TRBV27|18
ASTSPGALEVFSSYNEQF
>TRBV2|12
ASSEWRRNYGYT
>TRBV5-5|12
ASNLAGRGTEAF
>TRBV10-3|13
AISDLDRGGNIQY
>TRBV12-3/TRBV12-4|11
ASSLAGVTEAF
>TRBV6-1|14
ASSKRQALAKNIQY
>TRBV5-5|10
ASSADSYEQY
>TRBV20-1|15
SARGGGPGGGNQPQH
>TRBV20-1|12
SARSGTSNQPQH
>TRBV7-2|12
ASSSQASNYGYT
>TRBV5-6|12
ASSLDQNTGELF
>TRBV5-1|12
ASSLGGVPAEQF
>TRBV27|14
ASRDRGVAGANVLT
>TRBV7-6|13
ASSFGTIGDTEAF
>TRBV6-5|12
ASSYGGGVEPQH
>TRBV7-9|13
ASSIRQGSNEKLF
>TRBV6-5|14
ASSSRDRGAKNIQY
>TRBV20-1|16
SASGLAGTLLAKNIQY
>TRBV12-3/TRBV12-4|13
ASSRDRGNTGELF
>TRBV12-3/TRBV12-4|12
ASRVGTGLETQY
>TRBV5-5|10
ASSLESNEQF